Below, one T cell receptor (beta chain) is given with its context. Its antigen is undetermined. This record comes from a study of cytomegalovirus exposure and HLA in healthy donors. PCR involved 60 Vbeta and 13 Jbeta primers. Repertoires were generated with immunoSEQ multiplex PCR, while TCRdb's copy carries only in-frame clones and drops some. The sample comprises approximately 220,000 clones, 70% to 85% of which are singletons, and 0.2% to 0.25% rests with the top ten. Notes on the study in general: Later analysis associated a missense DCLRE1C variant with TCR beta V- and J-gene trimming.

The J segment lost 3 bases and the V segment lost 2 bases, leaving 10 bases of the junction unmatched. CDR3 length: 17 residues. Germline V gene data show CDR1 as SGHRS and CDR2 as YFSETQ. The sequencing input was PBMCs. The gene calls are TRBV5-1 and TRBJ1-3; 8 bases agree with TRBD1. This TCR was sampled from a girl aged 2 to 9 in good health and CMV-seronegative. CDR3 sequence reads: CASSFESGGDLGNTIYF. In DNA form, the CDR3 reads TGCGCCAGCAGCTTCGAATCAGGGGGCGATCTTGGAAACACCATATATTTT.